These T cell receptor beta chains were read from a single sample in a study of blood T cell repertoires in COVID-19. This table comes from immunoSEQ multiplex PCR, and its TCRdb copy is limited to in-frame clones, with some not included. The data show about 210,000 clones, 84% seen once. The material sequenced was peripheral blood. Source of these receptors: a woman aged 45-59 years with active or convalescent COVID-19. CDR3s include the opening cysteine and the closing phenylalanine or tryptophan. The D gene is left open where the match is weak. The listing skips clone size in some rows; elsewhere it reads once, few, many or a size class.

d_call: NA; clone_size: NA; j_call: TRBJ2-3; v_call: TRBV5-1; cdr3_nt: TGCGCCAGCAGCTTGTCCGGGGGAGATGGAGATACGCAGTATTTT; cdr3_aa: CASSLSGGDGDTQYF
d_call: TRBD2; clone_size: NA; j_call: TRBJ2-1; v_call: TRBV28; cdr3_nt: TGTGCCAGCGCCACTACGGGCGGGAGCGTGAATGAGCAGTTCTTC; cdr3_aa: CASATTGGSVNEQFF
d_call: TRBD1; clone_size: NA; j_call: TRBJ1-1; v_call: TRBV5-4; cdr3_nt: TGTGCCAGCAGCCGGGACAGGAGGGAAACTGAAGCTTTCTTT; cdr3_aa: CASSRDRRETEAFF
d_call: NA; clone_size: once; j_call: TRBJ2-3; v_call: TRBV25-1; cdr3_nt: TGTGCCAGCAGTGACCTCTGGGGGGTCGCCAATCTAACAGATACGCAGTATTTT; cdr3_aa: CASSDLWGVANLTDTQYF
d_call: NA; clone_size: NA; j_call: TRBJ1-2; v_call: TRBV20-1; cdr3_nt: TGCAGTGCTAGTCGGGGTAGCTTGAACTATGGCTACACCTTC; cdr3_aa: CSASRGSLNYGYTF
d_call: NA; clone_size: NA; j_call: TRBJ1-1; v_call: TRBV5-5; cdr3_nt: TGTGCCAGCAGCAAACAGGGTCAGAGCATGTCGAACACTGAAGCTTTCTTT; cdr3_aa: CASSKQGQSMSNTEAFF
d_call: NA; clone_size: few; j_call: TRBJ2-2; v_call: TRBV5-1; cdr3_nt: TGCGCCAGCAGTTTACAGACGGACTTCCCCGGGGAGCTGTTTTTT; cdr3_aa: CASSLQTDFPGELFF
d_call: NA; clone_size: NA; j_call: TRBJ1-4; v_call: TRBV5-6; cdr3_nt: TGTGCCAGCAGCTTGTACCAGGGTGGTAATGAAAAACTGTTTTTT; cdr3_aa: CASSLYQGGNEKLFF
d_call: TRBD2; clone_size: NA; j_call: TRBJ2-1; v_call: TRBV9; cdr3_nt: TGTGCCAGCAGCGCCCGACCTAGCGGGCTTGAGCAGTTCTTC; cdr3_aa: CASSARPSGLEQFF
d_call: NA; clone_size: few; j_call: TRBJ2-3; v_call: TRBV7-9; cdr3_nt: TGTGCCAGCAGCTTATCAGGCGCAGGGAAATCAGATACGCAGTATTTT; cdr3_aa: CASSLSGAGKSDTQYF
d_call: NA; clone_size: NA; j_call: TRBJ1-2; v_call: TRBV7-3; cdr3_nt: TGTGCCAGCAGCCTAGGAGTAAACTATGGCTACACCTTC; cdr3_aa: CASSLGVNYGYTF
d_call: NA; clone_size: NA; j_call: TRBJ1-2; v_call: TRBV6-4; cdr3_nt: TGTGCCAGCAGTGCCCAACCCCAGGACGCAGGGATTTTCTATGGCTACACCTTC; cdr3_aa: CASSAQPQDAGIFYGYTF
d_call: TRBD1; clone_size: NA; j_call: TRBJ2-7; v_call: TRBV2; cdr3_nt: TGTGCCAGCAGTGAATCGACAGGGGCAGGGGGCTACGAGCAGTACTTC; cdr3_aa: CASSESTGAGGYEQYF
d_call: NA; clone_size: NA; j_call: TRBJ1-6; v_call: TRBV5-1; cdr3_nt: TGCGCCAGCAGCTTGGAATGGGCAAGTAATTCACCCCTCCACTTT; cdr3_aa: CASSLEWASNSPLHF
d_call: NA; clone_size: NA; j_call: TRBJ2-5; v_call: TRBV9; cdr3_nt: TGTGCCAGCAGCTCCGGTGGGCTAGCTCAAGAGACCCAGTACTTC; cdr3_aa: CASSSGGLAQETQYF
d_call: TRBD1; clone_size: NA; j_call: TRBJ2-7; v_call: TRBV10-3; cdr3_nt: TGTGCCATCAGCGGGGGACAGGGGGCCTACGAGCAGTACTTC; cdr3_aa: CAISGGQGAYEQYF
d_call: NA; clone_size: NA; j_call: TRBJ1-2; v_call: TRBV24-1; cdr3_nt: TGTGCCACCAGTGATTCGGGCAGGGCGGAAGCTAACTATGGCTACACCTTC; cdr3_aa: CATSDSGRAEANYGYTF
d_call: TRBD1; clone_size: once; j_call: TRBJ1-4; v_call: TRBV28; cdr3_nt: TGTGCCAGCAATACAAAACAGGGGGCAAGGGGAAAACTGTTTTTT; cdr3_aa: CASNTKQGARGKLFF
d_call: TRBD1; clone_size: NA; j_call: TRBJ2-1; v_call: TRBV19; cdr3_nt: TGTGCCAGTAGTATTAGGACAGGGTCCAATGAGCAGTTCTTC; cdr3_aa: CASSIRTGSNEQFF
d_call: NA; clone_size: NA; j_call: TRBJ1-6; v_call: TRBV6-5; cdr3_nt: TGTGCCAGCAGTACAGGGTGGCCCAATTCACCCCTCCACTTT; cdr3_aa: CASSTGWPNSPLHF
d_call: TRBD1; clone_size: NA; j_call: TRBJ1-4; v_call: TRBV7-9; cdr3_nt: TGTGCCAGCAGCTCTGGACAGGGAGGTGAAAAACTGTTTTTT; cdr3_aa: CASSSGQGGEKLFF
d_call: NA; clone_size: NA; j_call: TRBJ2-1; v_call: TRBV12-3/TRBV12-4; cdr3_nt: TGTGCCAGCAGTTTCTCACAGAACAATGAGCAGTTCTTC; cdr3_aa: CASSFSQNNEQFF
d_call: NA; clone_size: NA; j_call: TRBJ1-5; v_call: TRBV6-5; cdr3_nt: TGTGCCAGCAGTTACTCTGGAGCAGATCAGCCCCAGCATTTT; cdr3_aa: CASSYSGADQPQHF
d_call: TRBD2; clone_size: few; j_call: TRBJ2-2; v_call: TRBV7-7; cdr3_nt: TGTGCCAGCAGCTTAAGACTAGCGGGCAACACCGGGGAGCTGTTTTTT; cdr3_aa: CASSLRLAGNTGELFF
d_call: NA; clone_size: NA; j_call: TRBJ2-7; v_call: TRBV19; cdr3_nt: TGTGCCAGTAGTATAGAGGGCCACTCCTACGAGCAGTACTTC; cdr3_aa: CASSIEGHSYEQYF
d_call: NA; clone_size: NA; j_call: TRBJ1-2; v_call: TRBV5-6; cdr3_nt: TGTGCCAGCAGCTTGATTCGAACTGTTAACTATGGCTACACCTTC; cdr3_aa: CASSLIRTVNYGYTF
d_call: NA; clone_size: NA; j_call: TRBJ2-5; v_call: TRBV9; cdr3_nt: TGTGCCAGCAGCGTAGCAGGGGTAGAGACCCAGTACTTC; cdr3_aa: CASSVAGVETQYF
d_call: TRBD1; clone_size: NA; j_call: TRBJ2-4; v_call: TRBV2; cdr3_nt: TGTGCCAGCAGGAACGGACAGGTTAAAAACATTCAGTACTTC; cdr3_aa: CASRNGQVKNIQYF
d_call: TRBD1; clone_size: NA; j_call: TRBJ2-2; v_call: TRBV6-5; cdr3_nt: TGTGCCAGCAGCGCCGGGACAGGGGCCACCGGGGAGCTGTTTTTT; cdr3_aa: CASSAGTGATGELFF
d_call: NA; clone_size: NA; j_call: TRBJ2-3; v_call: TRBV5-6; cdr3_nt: TGTGCCAGCAGCACAACAGACCTCCCCGATACGCAGTATTTT; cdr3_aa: CASSTTDLPDTQYF
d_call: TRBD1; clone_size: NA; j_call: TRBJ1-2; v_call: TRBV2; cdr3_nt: TGTGCCAGCAAGCCAGGGGGCGAGGTTGGCTACACCTTC; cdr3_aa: CASKPGGEVGYTF
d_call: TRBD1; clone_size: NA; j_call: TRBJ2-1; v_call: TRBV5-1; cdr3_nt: TGCGCCAGCAGCATCGAACAGGGGTTTGAGCAGTTCTTC; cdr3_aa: CASSIEQGFEQFF
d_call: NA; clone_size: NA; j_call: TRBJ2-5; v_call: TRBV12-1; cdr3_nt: TGTGCCAGCAGCTCCCCGGGCGGGGCCCACCAAGAGACCCAGTACTTC; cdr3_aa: CASSSPGGAHQETQYF
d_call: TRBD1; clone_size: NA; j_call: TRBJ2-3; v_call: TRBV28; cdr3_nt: TGTGCCAGCAGTTTGGCGGACAGGGGGCTATATTTT; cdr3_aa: CASSLADRGLYF
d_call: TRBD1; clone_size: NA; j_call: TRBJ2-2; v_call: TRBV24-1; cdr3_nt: TGTGCCACCTCGCTGGACAGGGCTATCGGGGAGCTGTTTTTT; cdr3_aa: CATSLDRAIGELFF
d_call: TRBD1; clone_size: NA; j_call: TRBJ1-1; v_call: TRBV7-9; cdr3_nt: TGTGCCAGCAGCTCGCCCCCCGGGACAGGGGCTATGAACACTGAAGCTTTCTTT; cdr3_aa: CASSSPPGTGAMNTEAFF
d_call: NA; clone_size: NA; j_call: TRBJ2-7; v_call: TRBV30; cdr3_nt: TGTGCCTGGAGTGCGGGGGACTCGTTACCCGAGCAGTACTTC; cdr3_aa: CAWSAGDSLPEQYF
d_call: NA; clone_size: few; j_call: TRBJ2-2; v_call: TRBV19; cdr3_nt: TGTGCCAGTAGTATAGATCTGTACACCGGGGAGCTGTTTTTT; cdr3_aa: CASSIDLYTGELFF
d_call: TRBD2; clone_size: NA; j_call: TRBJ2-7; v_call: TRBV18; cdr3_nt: TGTGCCAGCTCACCAGTCGACCCGGGAGGGGAGCAGTACTTC; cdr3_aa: CASSPVDPGGEQYF
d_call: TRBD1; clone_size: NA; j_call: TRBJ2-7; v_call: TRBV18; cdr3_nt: TGTGCCAGCTCCCGGGACAGCCCCAGGGACGAGCAGTACTTC; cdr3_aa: CASSRDSPRDEQYF
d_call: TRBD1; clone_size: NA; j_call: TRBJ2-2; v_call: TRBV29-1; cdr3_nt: TGCAGCGGATCGGGGACAGGGGTGCGCACCGGGGAGCTGTTTTTT; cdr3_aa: CSGSGTGVRTGELFF
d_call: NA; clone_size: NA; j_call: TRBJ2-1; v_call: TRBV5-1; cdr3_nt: TGCGCCAGCAGCCCCCGAGGAGAGCCGAGGGATCCTGAGCAGTTCTTC; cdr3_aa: CASSPRGEPRDPEQFF
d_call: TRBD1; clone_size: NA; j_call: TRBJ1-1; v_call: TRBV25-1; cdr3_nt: TGTGCCTCGGGGAGACAGGGTTCCAACACTGAAGCTTTCTTT; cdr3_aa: CASGRQGSNTEAFF
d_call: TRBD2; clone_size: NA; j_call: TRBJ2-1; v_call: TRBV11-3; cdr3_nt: TGTGCCAGCAGCTCCAGCGGGAGGGCCCCTTATGAGCAGTTCTTC; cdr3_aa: CASSSSGRAPYEQFF
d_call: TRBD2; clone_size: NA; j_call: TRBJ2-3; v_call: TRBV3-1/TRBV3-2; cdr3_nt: TGTGCCAGCAGCTCGACCCGCGGGACCCGGGGGGCAGATACGCAGTATTTT; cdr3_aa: CASSSTRGTRGADTQYF
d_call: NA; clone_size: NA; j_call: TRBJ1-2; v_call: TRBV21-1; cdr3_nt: TGTGCCAGCAGCGAACACCCGACAGAGAATAACTATGGCTACACCTTC; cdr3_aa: CASSEHPTENNYGYTF
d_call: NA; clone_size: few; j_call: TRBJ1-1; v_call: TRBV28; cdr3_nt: TGTGCCAGCAGCCTGGCGGGGTCCCCCTCTGAAGCTTTCTTT; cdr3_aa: CASSLAGSPSEAFF
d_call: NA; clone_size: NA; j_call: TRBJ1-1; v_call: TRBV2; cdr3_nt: TGTGCCAGCAGCCACAGGGTATCCGTTGAAGCTTTCTTT; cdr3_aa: CASSHRVSVEAFF
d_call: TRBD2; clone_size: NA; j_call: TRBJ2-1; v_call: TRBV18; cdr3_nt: TGTGCCAGCTCCCGAACTAGCGGGGGCGGAAATGAGCAGTTCTTC; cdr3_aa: CASSRTSGGGNEQFF
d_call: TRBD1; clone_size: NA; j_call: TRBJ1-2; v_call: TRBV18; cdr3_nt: TGTGCCAGCACCCTGGACAGGCTAGACCGCAGCTACACCTTC; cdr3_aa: CASTLDRLDRSYTF
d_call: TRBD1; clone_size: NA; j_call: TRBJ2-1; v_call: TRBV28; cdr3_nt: TGTGCCAGCAGTTCTGGGGGATTGGACAGGGGGCGGAATGAGCAGTTCTTC; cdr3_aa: CASSSGGLDRGRNEQFF
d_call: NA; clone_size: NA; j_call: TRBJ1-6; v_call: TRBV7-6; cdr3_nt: TGTGCCAGCAGCTTATCGACTCCGAGCTCCTATAATTCACCCCTCCACTTT; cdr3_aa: CASSLSTPSSYNSPLHF
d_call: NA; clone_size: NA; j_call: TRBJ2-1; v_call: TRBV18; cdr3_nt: TGTGCCAGCTCACGGCAGGGAAATGAGCAGTTCTTC; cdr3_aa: CASSRQGNEQFF
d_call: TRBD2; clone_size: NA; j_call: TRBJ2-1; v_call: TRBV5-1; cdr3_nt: TGCGCCAGCAGCCTGGTAGCGGGAGAGAACAATGAGCAGTTCTTC; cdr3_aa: CASSLVAGENNEQFF
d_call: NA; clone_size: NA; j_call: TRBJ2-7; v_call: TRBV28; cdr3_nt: TGTGCCAGCAGTTTGGAGCTGGGTACCTACGAGCAGTACTTC; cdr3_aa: CASSLELGTYEQYF
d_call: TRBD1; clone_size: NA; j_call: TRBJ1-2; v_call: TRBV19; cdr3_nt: TGTGCCAGTAGTCCCAGGGACAGGGTACGCTACACCTTC; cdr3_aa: CASSPRDRVRYTF
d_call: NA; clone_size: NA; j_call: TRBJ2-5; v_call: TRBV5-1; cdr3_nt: TGCGCCAGCAGAGGTGGCGGGGAAGAGACCCAGTACTTC; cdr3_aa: CASRGGGEETQYF
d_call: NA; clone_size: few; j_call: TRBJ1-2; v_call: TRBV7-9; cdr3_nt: TGTGCCAGCAGTGCGGACAGCAACTATGGCTACACCTTC; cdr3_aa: CASSADSNYGYTF
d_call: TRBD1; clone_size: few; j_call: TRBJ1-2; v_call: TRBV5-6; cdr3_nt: TGTGCCAGCAGCTTGACAGGGGGACTCTATGGCTACACCTTC; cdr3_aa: CASSLTGGLYGYTF